This is a list of T cell receptor beta chains from one sample in a study of spatial heterogeneity in lung cancer. One entry per CDR3 protein, called by TCRdb with MiXCR from the 5' RACE reads. Of over 10,000 distinct CDR3 sequences detected, roughly 15% appear once; the ten largest clones hold around two fifths. Source: PBMCs, taken at surgery. These receptors originate from a male donor with early-stage non-small cell lung cancer. Both conserved end residues are part of each CDR3. A D gene is named only where the DNA matches it firmly. Part of the rows lack a size; the others show once, few, many or a class for expanded clones.

v_call	j_call	clone_size	d_call	cdr3_aa	cdr3_nt
TRBV3-1	TRBJ1-2	few	TRBD1	CASSQLTGEGYTF	TGTGCCAGCAGCCAGTTGACAGGGGAAGGCTACACCTTC
TRBV6-6	TRBJ1-2	few	TRBD1	CASIGTGDGYTF	TGTGCCAGCATTGGGACAGGGGATGGCTACACCTTC
TRBV28	TRBJ2-3	.	TRBD2	CASSIGLAGVYTDTQYF	TGTGCCAGCAGTATTGGACTAGCGGGGGTTTACACAGATACGCAGTATTTT
TRBV10-1	TRBJ1-6	few	.	CASTRDYNSPLHF	TGCGCCAGCACCCGGGATTATAATTCACCCCTCCACTTT
TRBV15	TRBJ2-2	.	.	CATSTWVSGELFF	TGTGCCACCAGCACCTGGGTCTCCGGGGAGCTGTTTTTT
TRBV9	TRBJ2-1	.	TRBD2	CASSVATSGYYNEQFF	TGTGCCAGCAGCGTAGCTACTAGCGGGTACTACAATGAGCAGTTCTTC
TRBV20-1	TRBJ2-3	.	.	CSARHPGRSTDTQYF	TGCAGTGCTAGACATCCGGGACGGTCGACAGATACGCAGTATTTT
TRBV27	TRBJ1-4	.	.	CASRKDSSNEKLFF	TGTGCCAGCAGGAAGGACAGTTCTAATGAAAAACTGTTTTTT
TRBV20-1	TRBJ1-5	many	.	CSASPPGARQPQHF	TGCAGTGCTAGCCCCCCAGGGGCAAGGCAGCCCCAGCATTTT
TRBV4-3	TRBJ2-5	.	.	CASSQDLGSRETQYF	TGCGCCAGCAGCCAAGATCTGGGCAGCCGGGAGACCCAGTACTTC
TRBV6-5	TRBJ1-1	.	.	CASRTRQEAFF	TGTGCCAGCAGAACCAGACAGGAAGCTTTCTTT
TRBV10-3	TRBJ1-2	many	TRBD1	CAIRGQGGDYGYTF	TGTGCCATCAGGGGACAGGGGGGCGACTATGGCTACACCTTC
TRBV29-1	TRBJ2-7	few	.	CSPSCGWGYEQYF	TGCAGCCCCAGTTGCGGGTGGGGATACGAGCAGTACTTC
TRBV10-3	TRBJ2-1	once	.	CAISGTGGNNEQFF	TGTGCCATCAGTGGGACAGGCGGGAACAATGAGCAGTTCTTC
TRBV20-1	TRBJ2-5	few	TRBD1	CSAVGQILQETQYF	TGCAGTGCCGTGGGACAGATACTCCAAGAGACCCAGTACTTC
TRBV18	TRBJ1-1	.	.	CASSPSGAPEAFF	TGTGCCAGCTCACCCTCGGGGGCCCCTGAAGCTTTCTTT
TRBV4-3	TRBJ2-3	.	TRBD1	CASSQATGGRGDTQYF	TGCGCCAGCAGCCAAGCTACAGGGGGCAGGGGAGATACGCAGTATTTT
TRBV18	TRBJ2-3	few	TRBD1	CASSPPGQGSDTQYF	TGTGCCAGCTCACCACCTGGACAGGGGAGCGATACGCAGTATTTT
TRBV15	TRBJ1-5	few	.	CATSGAGHRNQPQHF	TGTGCCACCAGCGGAGCGGGACACCGCAATCAGCCCCAGCATTTT
TRBV12-3/TRBV12-4	TRBJ1-1	many	.	CASSAHRATNTEAFF	TGTGCCAGCAGTGCCCACAGGGCAACGAACACTGAAGCTTTCTTT
TRBV6-5	TRBJ1-1	many	TRBD1	CASSPCRQGVIDLMGTEAFF	TGTGCCAGCAGCCCCTGTCGACAGGGGGTTATCGATCTGATGGGCACTGAAGCTTTCTTT
TRBV7-6	TRBJ2-5	many	.	CASSLKRSQYF	TGTGCCAGCAGCTTAAAGAGAAGCCAGTACTTC
TRBV11-2	TRBJ2-7	.	.	CASSLDRVVASYEQYF	TGTGCCAGCAGCTTAGATCGGGTGGTGGCCTCCTACGAGCAGTACTTC
TRBV7-9	TRBJ1-1	.	TRBD1	CATSRGPGAFF	TGTGCCACCAGCAGGGGGCCGGGAGCTTTCTTT
TRBV5-5	TRBJ2-7	.	.	CASSLVGSYEQYF	TGTGCCAGCAGCTTGGTTGGGTCCTACGAGCAGTACTTC
TRBV2	TRBJ2-5	few	.	CASSESPRGTQYF	TGTGCCAGCAGTGAAAGTCCCAGGGGGACCCAGTACTTC
TRBV2	TRBJ2-7	few	.	CASSEWAGDSYEQYF	TGTGCCAGCAGTGAGTGGGCAGGGGACTCCTACGAGCAGTACTTC
TRBV28	TRBJ1-1	many	.	CASSSDTDNTEAFF	TGTGCCAGCAGTTCCGACACGGATAACACTGAAGCTTTCTTT
TRBV5-1	TRBJ2-2	.	.	CASSPQLNTGELFF	TGCGCCAGCAGCCCACAATTAAACACCGGGGAGCTGTTTTTT
TRBV5-1	TRBJ2-5	many	TRBD1	CASSFTGTGEETQYF	TGCGCCAGCAGCTTCACCGGGACAGGGGAAGAGACCCAGTACTTC
TRBV28	TRBJ2-7	once	TRBD1	CASSSEDGTGALGRQYF	TGTGCCAGCAGTTCTGAAGACGGGACAGGCGCGTTGGGTAGGCAGTACTTC
TRBV28	TRBJ1-2	.	.	CASITGQTNYGYTF	TGTGCCAGCATAACTGGACAGACAAACTATGGCTACACCTTC
TRBV27	TRBJ1-1	.	.	CASSLSGGTEAFF	TGTGCCAGCAGTTTATCCGGGGGCACTGAAGCTTTCTTT
TRBV3-1	TRBJ2-1	many	TRBD1	CASSTRDRAQSEQFF	TGTGCCAGCAGCACGCGGGACAGGGCACAATCTGAGCAGTTCTTC
TRBV7-8	TRBJ2-5	.	TRBD2	CASSLATSGEETQYF	TGTGCCAGCAGCTTAGCGACTAGCGGGGAGGAGACCCAGTACTTC
TRBV7-9	TRBJ2-1	.	.	CASTPRGIGFDEQFF	TGTGCCAGCACCCCCCGAGGGATAGGGTTTGATGAGCAGTTCTTC
TRBV4-2	TRBJ1-5	many	.	CASSQGTVGQPQHF	TGTGCCAGCAGCCAAGGGACAGTCGGGCAGCCCCAGCATTTT
TRBV27	TRBJ1-5	many	.	CASSEGGSGPQHF	TGTGCCAGCAGCGAAGGGGGTTCGGGGCCCCAGCATTTT
TRBV20-1	TRBJ1-2	many	.	CSAPTGPSPRYTF	TGCAGTGCCCCAACCGGGCCCTCCCCCCGCTACACCTTC
TRBV7-9	TRBJ2-7	few	.	CASSQPGEVYEQYF	TGTGCCAGCAGCCAACCCGGGGAGGTCTACGAGCAGTACTTC
TRBV6-6	TRBJ2-7	many	TRBD2	CASRRDYQAYEQYF	TGTGCCAGCAGGCGGGACTACCAAGCCTACGAGCAGTACTTC
TRBV15	TRBJ2-5	.	.	CATSRDVAQETQYF	TGTGCCACCAGCAGAGATGTGGCACAAGAGACCCAGTACTTC
TRBV5-1	TRBJ1-4	.	.	CASSSSYIATNEKLFF	TGCGCCAGCAGCTCGTCCTACATAGCAACTAATGAAAAACTGTTTTTT
TRBV10-1	TRBJ2-2	.	.	CASSERGLGAGELFF	TGCGCCAGCAGTGAACGAGGGCTAGGCGCCGGGGAGCTGTTTTTT
TRBV4-1	TRBJ1-1	.	TRBD1	CASSHNTGANTEAFF	TGCGCCAGCAGCCATAATACAGGGGCGAACACTGAAGCTTTCTTT
TRBV12-3/TRBV12-4	TRBJ2-3	once	TRBD2	CASSLLAGAGRTQYF	TGTGCCAGCAGCCTACTAGCGGGGGCCGGACGTACGCAGTATTTT
TRBV29-1	TRBJ2-7	once	TRBD1	CSVAGQGLSEQYF	TGCAGCGTTGCCGGACAGGGCTTGAGCGAGCAGTACTTC
TRBV21-1	TRBJ2-7	.	.	CASSKALSPKPSYEQYF	TGTGCCAGCAGCAAAGCTCTCTCGCCGAAACCCTCCTACGAGCAGTACTTC
TRBV7-9	TRBJ2-5	many	TRBD2	CASIPSGAETQYF	TGTGCCAGCATACCGAGCGGGGCTGAGACCCAGTACTTC
TRBV4-1	TRBJ2-1	few	.	CASSQDAGDRVGHNEQFF	TGCGCCAGCAGCCAAGACGCAGGGGACCGAGTAGGGCACAATGAGCAGTTCTTC
TRBV5-5	TRBJ1-1	.	.	CASSLAGPTNTEAFF	TGTGCCAGCAGCTTGGCCGGACCGACGAACACTGAAGCTTTCTTT
TRBV10-3	TRBJ2-1	many	.	CAISESGFF	TGTGCCATCAGTGAGTCCGGGTTCTTC
TRBV29-1	TRBJ1-1	many	TRBD1	CSATGGAGYTEAFF	TGCAGCGCCACAGGGGGGGCCGGGTACACTGAAGCTTTCTTT
TRBV3-1	TRBJ2-7	few	TRBD1	CASSPRYRQGGSSYEQYF	TGTGCCAGCAGCCCCAGATACCGACAGGGGGGTAGCTCCTACGAGCAGTACTTC
TRBV2	TRBJ2-5	few	.	CASSPGVGQETQYF	TGTGCCAGCAGCCCGGGGGTGGGCCAAGAGACCCAGTACTTC